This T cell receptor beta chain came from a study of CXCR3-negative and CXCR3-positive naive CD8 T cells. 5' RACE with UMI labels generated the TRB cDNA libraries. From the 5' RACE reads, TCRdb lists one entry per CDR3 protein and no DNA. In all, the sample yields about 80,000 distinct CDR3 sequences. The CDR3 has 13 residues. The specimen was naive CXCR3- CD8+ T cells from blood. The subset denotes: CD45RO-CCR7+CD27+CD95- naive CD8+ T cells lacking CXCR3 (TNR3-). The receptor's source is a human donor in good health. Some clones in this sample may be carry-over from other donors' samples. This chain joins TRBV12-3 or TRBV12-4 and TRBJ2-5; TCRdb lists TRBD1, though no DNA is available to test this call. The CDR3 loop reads CASRTDRGETQYF.